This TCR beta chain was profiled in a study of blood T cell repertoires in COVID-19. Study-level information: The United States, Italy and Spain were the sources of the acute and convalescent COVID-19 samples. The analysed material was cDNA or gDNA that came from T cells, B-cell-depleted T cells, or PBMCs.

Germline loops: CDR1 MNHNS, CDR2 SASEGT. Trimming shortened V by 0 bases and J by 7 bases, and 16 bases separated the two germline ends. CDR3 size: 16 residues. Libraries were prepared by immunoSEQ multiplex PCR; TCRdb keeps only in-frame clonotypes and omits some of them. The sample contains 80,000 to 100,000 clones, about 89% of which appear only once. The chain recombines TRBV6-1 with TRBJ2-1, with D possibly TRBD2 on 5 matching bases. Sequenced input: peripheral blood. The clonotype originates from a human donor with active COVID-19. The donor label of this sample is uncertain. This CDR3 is CASSEAGGRGWNEQFF. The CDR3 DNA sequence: TGTGCCAGCAGTGAAGCAGGAGGTAGAGGGTGGAATGAGCAGTTCTTC.